This T cell receptor beta chain was observed in a study of blood T cell repertoires in COVID-19. At the level of the study: Material from acute and convalescent COVID-19 was sourced from the United States, Italy and Spain.

The CDR3 has 13 residues. Trimming stripped 1 base from V and 3 bases from J, with 6 bases between. How the authors handled the data: Researchers report that nucleated cell counts were estimated from reference gene primer amplification. Produced via immunoSEQ multiplex PCR; TCRdb's table is partial and in-frame only. Clone size and V and J calls were adopted from that table, with D and trimming inferred from the DNA. The sample consists of approximately 240,000 clones, roughly 84% of them appearing once. The sequenced sample was peripheral blood. This sequence was found in a woman aged 80 or over with active or convalescent COVID-19. The chain employs TRBV12-3 or TRBV12-4 and TRBJ1-2; D gene unclear. For the CDR3, the DNA is TGTGCCAGCAGTTTAGGGCAGGACTATGGCTACACCTTC. This gives the protein CASSLGQDYGYTF.